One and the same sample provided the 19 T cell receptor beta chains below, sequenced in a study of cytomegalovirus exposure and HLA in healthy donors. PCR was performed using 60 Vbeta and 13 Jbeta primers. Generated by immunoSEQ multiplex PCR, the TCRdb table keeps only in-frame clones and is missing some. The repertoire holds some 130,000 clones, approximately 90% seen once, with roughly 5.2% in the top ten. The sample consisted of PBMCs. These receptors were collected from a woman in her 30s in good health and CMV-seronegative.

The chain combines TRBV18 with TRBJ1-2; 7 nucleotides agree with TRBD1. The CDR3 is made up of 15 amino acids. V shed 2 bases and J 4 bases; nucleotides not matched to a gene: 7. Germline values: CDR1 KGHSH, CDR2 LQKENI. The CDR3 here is CASSPRDRNLYGYTF. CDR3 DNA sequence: TGTGCCAGCTCACCAAGGGACAGAAATCTCTATGGCTACACCTTC.

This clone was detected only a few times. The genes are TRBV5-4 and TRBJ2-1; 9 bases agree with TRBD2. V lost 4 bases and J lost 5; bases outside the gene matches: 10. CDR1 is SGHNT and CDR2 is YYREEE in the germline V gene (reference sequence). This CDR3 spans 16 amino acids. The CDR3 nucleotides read TGTGCCAGCAGCATTCTAGCGGGGCCCTTAAACAATGAGCAGTTCTTC. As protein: CASSILAGPLNNEQFF.

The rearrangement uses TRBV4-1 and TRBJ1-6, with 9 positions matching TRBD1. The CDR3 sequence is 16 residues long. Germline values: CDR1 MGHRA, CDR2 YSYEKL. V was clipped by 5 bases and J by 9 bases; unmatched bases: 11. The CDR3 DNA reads TGCGCCAGCAGCTCCCCCCCCGGACAGGGGAGTTCACCCCTCCACTTT. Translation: CASSSPPGQGSSPLHF.

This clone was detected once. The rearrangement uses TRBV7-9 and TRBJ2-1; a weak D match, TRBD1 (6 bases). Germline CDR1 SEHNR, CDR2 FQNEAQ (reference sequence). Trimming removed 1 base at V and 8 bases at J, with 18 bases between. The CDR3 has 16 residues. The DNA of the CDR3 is TGTGCCAGCAGCTTAGAAGGGGGACCCAGTTGGCATGAGCAGTTCTTC. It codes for CASSLEGGPSWHEQFF.

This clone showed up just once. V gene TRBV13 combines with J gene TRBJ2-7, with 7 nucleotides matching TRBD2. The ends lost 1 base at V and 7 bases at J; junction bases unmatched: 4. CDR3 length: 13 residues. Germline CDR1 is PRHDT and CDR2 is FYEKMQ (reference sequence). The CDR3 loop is CASSLAGGSEQYF. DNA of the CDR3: TGTGCCAGCAGCTTAGCGGGAGGAAGTGAGCAGTACTTC.

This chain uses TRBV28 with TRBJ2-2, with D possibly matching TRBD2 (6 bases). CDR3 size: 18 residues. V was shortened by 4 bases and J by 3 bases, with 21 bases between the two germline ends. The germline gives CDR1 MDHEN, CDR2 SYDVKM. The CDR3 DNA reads TGTGCCAGCAGTTCCCCGGCCTGGCGGGGCAGGTACACCGGGGAGCTGTTTTTT. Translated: CASSSPAWRGRYTGELFF.

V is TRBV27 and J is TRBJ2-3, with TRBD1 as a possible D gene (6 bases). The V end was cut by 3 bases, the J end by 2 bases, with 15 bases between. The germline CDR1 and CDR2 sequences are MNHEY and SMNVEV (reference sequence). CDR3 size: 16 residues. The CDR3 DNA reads TGTGCCAGCAGTTTCCGTAGGACAGTTTTCACAGATACGCAGTATTTT. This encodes CASSFRRTVFTDTQYF.

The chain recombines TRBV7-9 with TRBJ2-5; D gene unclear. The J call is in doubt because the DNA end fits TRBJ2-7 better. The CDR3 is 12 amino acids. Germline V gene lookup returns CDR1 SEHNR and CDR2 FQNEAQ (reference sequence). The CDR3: CASSLEVSEQYF. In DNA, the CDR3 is TGTGCCAGCAGCTTAGAAGTAAGCGAGCAGTACTTC.

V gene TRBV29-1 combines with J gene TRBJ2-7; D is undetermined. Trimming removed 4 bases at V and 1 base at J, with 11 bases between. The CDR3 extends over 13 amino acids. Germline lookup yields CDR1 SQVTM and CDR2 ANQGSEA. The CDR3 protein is CSVGAVDSYEQYF. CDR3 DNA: TGCAGCGTTGGGGCAGTCGATTCCTACGAGCAGTACTTC.

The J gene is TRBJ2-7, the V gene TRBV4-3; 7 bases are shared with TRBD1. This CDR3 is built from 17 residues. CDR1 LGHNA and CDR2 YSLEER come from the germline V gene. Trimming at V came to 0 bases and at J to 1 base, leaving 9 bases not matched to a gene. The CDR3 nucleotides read TGCGCCAGCAGCCAAGAGCTTGGGGGACAGCCTTCCTACGAGCAGTACTTC. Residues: CASSQELGGQPSYEQYF.

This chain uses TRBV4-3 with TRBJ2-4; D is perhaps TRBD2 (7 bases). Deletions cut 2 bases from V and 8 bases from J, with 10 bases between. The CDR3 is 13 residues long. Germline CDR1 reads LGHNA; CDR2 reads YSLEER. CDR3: CASSQRGGDIQYF. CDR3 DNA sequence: TGCGCCAGCAGCCAAAGGGGGGGGGACATTCAGTACTTC.

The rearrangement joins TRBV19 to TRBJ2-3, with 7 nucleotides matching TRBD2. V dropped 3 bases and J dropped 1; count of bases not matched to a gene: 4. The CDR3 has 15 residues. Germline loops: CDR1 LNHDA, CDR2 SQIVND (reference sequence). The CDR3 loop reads CASSIGGSRTDTQYF. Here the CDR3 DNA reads TGTGCCAGTAGTATTGGCGGGAGCCGCACAGATACGCAGTATTTT.

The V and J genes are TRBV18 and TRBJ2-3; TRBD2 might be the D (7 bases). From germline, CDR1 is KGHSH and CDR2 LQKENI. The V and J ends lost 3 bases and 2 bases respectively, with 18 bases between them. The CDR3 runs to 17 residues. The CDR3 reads CASSPGFGGPVTDTQYF. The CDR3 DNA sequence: TGTGCCAGCTCACCGGGGTTCGGGGGGCCGGTCACAGATACGCAGTATTTT.

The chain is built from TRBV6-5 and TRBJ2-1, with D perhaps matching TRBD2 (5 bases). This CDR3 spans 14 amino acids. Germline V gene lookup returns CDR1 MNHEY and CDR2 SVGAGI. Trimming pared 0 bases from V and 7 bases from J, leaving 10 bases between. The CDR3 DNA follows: TGTGCCAGCAGTTACTCTGCTAGCCGAAATGAGCAGTTCTTC. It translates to CASSYSASRNEQFF.

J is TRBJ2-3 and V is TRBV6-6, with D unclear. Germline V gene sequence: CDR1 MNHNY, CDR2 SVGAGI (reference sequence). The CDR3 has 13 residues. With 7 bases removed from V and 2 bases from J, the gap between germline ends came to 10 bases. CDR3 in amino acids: CASITQNTDTQYF. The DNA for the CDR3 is TGTGCCAGCATCACTCAAAACACAGATACGCAGTATTTT.

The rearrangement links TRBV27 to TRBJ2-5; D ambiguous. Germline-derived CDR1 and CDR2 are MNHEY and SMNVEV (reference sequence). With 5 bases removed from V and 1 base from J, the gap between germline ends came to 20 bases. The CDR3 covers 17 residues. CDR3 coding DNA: TGTGCCAGCAGTCCTGGGTTGCGCGGCCTCATCCAAGAGACCCAGTACTTC. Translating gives CASSPGLRGLIQETQYF.

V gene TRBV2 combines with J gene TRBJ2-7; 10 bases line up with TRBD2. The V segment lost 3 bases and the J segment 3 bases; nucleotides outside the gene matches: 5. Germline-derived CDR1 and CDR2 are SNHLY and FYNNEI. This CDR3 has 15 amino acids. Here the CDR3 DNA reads TGTGCCAGCAGTGAGTCGGGACTAGCGAGCTACGAGCAGTACTTC. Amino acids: CASSESGLASYEQYF.

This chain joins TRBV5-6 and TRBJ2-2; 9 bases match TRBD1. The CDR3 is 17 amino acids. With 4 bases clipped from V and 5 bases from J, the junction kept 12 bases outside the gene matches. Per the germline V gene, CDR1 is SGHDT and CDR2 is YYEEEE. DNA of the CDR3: TGTGCCAGCAGCCAAAACGTTGGACAGGGGAGGACCGGGGAGCTGTTTTTT. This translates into CASSQNVGQGRTGELFF.

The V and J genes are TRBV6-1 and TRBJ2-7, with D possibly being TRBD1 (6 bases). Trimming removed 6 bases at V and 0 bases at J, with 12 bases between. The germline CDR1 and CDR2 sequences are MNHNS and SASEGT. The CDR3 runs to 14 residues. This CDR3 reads CASSDRSLSYEQYF. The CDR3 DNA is TGTGCCAGCAGCGACAGGTCCCTCTCCTACGAGCAGTACTTC.